The clone carrying this TCR beta chain showed up just once. Its antigen remains unknown. This entry belongs to a study of cytomegalovirus exposure and HLA in healthy donors. Turning to the study itself: Unique TCRs from HLA-typed donors, roughly 89 million of them, were held in an early data release. The study's findings and limits: The classifier reportedly diagnosed cytomegalovirus status with high specificity and sensitivity. Listed as cytomegalovirus-associated were 150 to 200 TCR beta chains.

The CDR3 runs to 13 residues. Trimming took 5 bases from V and 0 from J, leaving 7 bases between them. The germline V gene encodes CDR1 MNHNY and CDR2 SVGAGI (reference sequence). Primers included in the PCR were 60 Vbeta and 13 Jbeta primers. In the study's own analysis: Counted up in a later analysis, unique TCR beta chains came to some 75 million, with some 11 million shared. The repertoire was sequenced with immunoSEQ multiplex PCR; TCRdb's copy has only in-frame clones and lacks some. V, J and clone size were drawn from that table, and D and trimming were deduced from the DNA. Of 150,000 to 200,000 clones detected, around 78% appear once; the ten largest clones hold about 12%.

This sequence joins TRBV6-6 and TRBJ1-1, with D hard to call. The receptor was derived from a woman in her 50s in good health and CMV-seropositive. Sequencing used PBMCs. This chain's CDR3 is CASSDTMNTEAFF. CDR3 nucleotides: TGTGCCAGCAGTGACACCATGAACACTGAAGCTTTCTTT.